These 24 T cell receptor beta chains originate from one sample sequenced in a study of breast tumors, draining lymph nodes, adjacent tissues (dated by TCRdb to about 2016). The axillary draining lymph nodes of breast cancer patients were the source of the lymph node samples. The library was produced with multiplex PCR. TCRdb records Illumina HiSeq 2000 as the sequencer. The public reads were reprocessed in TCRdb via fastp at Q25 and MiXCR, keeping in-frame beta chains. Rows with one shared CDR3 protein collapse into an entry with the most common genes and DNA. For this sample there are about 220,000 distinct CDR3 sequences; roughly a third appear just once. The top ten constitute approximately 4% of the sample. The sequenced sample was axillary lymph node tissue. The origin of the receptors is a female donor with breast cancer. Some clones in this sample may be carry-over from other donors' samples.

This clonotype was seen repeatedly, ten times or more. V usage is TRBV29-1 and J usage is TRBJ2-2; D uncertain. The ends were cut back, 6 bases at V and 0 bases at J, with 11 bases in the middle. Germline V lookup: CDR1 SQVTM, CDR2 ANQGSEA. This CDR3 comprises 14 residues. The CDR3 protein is CSVRVLANTGELFF. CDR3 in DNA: TGCAGCGTACGGGTCCTAGCGAACACCGGGGAGCTGTTTTTT.

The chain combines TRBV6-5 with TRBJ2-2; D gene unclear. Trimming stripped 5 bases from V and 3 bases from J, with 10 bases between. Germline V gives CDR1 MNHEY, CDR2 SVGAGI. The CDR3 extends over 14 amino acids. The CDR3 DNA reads TGTGCCAGCAGTCCTCTCCCCGACACCGGGGAGCTGTTTTTT. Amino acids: CASSPLPDTGELFF.

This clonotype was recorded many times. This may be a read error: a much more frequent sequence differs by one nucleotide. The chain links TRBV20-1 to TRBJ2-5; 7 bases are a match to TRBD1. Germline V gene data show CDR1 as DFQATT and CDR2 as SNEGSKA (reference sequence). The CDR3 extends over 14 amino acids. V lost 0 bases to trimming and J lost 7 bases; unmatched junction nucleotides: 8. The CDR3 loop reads CSARDRLDRATQYF. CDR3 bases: TGCAGTGCTAGAGATCGACTCGACAGGGCGACCCAGTACTTC.

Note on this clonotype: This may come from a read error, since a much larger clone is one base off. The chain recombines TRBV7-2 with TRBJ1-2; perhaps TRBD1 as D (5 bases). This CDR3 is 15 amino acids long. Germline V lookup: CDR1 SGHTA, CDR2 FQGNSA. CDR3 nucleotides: TGTGCCAGCAGCCCTCAACAGGTGACTTCCTATGGCTACCCCTTC. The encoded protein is CASSPQQVTSYGYPF.

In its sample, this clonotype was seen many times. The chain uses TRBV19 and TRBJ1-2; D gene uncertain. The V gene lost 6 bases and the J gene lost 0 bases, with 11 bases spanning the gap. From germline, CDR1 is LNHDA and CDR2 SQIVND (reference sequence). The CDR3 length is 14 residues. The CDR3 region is CASRVTVANYGYTF. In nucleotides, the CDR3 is TGTGCCAGTAGAGTCACGGTTGCTAACTATGGCTACACCTTC.

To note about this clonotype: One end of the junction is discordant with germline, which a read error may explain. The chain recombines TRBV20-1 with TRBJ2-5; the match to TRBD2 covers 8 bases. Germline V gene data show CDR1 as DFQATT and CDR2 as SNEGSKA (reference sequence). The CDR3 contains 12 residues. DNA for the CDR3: TGCAGTGCTAGAGTCGGGGGGGAGACACAGTACTTC. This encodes CSARVGGETQYF.

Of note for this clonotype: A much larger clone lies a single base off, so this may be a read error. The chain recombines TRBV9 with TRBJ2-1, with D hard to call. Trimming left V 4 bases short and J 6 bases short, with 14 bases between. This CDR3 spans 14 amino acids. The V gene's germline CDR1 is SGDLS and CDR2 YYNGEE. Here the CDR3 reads CASSPRGRANEQFF. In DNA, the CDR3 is TGTGCCAGCAGCCCTAGAGGAAGGGCCAATGAGCAGTTCTTC.

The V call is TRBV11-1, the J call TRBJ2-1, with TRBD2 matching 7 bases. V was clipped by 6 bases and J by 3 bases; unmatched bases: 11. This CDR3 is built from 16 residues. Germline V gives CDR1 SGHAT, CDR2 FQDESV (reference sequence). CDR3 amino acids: CASRIVNSGRYNEQFF. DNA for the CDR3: TGTGCCAGCAGAATAGTCAATAGCGGGCGCTACAATGAGCAGTTCTTC.

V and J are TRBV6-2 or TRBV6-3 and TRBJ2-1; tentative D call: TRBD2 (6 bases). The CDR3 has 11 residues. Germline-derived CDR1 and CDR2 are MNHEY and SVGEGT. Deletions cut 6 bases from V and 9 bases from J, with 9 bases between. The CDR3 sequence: CASRRLGEQFF. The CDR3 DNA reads TGTGCCAGCAGACGACTAGGTGAGCAGTTCTTC.

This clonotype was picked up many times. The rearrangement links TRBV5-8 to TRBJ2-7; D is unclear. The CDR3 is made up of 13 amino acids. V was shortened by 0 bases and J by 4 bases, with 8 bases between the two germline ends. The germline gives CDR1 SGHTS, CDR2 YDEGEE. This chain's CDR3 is CASSLVSEYEQYF. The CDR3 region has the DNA TGTGCCAGCAGCTTGGTATCTGAGTACGAGCAGTACTTC.

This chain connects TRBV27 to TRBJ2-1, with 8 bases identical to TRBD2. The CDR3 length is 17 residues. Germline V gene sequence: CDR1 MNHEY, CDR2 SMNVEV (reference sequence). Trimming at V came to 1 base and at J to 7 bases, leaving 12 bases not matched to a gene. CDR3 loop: CASSLLSGRAVGNEQFF. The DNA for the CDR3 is TGTGCCAGCAGTTTATTGTCCGGGAGGGCCGTTGGTAATGAGCAGTTCTTC.

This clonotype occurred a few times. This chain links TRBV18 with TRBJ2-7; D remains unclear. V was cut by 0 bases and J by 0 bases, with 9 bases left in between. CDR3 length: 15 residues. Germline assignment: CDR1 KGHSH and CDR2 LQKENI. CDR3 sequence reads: CASSPPVGVSYEQYF. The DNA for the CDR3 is TGTGCCAGCTCACCACCGGTTGGGGTCTCCTACGAGCAGTACTTC.

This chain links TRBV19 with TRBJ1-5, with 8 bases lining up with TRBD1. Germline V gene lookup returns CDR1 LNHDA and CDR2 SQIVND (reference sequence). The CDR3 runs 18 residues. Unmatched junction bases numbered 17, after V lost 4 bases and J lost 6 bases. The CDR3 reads CASSKVVRQGRLGQPQHF. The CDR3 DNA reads TGTGCCAGTAGTAAGGTTGTTAGACAGGGGAGGTTGGGTCAGCCCCAGCATTTT.

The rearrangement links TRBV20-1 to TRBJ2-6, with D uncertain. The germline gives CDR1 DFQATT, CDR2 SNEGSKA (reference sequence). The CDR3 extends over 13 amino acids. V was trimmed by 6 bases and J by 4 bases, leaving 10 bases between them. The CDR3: CSAPRAGANVLTF. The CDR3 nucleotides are TGCAGTGCCCCACGAGCGGGGGCCAACGTCCTGACTTTC.

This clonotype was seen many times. Written as DNA, the CDR3 is TGTGCCAGCAGTGATGTGGGGGACTCTGACACCATATATTTT. Translation gives CASSDVGDSDTIYF. The chain recombines TRBV25-1 with TRBJ1-3, with a possible D match to TRBD1 (5 bases). The CDR3 sequence is 14 residues long. V was cut by 3 bases and J by 8 bases, with 14 bases left in between. The germline CDR1 and CDR2 sequences are MGHDK and SYGVNS.

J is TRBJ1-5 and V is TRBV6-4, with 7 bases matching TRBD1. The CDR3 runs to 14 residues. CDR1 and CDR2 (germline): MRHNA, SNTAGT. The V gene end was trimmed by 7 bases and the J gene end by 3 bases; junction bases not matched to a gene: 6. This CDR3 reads CASTPGQLNQPQHF. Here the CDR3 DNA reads TGTGCCAGCACCCCGGGACAGCTCAATCAGCCCCAGCATTTT.

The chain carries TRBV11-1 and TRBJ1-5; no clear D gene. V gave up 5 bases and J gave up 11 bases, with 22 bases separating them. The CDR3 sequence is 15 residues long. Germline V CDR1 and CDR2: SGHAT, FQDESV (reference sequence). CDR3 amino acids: CASSASGSPQETQHF. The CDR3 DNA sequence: TGTGCCAGCAGCGCTAGCGGGAGCCCCCAAGAGACCCAGCATTTT.

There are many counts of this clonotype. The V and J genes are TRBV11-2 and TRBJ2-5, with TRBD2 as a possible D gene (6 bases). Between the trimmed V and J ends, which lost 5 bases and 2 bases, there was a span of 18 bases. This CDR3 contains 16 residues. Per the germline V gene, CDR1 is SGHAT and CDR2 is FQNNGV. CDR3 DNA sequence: TGTGCCAGCAGCCCCTTGAGAGGCGGGGCTCAAGAGACCCAGTACTTC. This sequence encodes CASSPLRGGAQETQYF. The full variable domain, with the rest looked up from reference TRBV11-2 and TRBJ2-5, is EAGVAQSPRYKIIEKRQSVAFWCNPISGHATLYWYQQILGQGPKLLIQFQNNGVVDDSQLPKDRFSAERLKGVDSTLKIQPAKLEDSAVYLCASSPLRGGAQETQYFGPGTRLLVL.

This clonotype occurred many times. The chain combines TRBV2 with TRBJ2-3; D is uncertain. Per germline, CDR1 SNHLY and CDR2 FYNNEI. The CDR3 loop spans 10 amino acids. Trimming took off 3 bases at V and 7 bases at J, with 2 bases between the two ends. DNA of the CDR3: TGTGCCAGCAGTGATTATACGCAGTATTTT. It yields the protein CASSDYTQYF.

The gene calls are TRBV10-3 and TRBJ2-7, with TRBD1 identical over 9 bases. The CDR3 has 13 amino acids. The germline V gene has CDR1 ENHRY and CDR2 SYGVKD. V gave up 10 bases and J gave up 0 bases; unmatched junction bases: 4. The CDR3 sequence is CATGQGFSYEQYF. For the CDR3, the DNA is TGTGCCACTGGACAGGGGTTCTCCTACGAGCAGTACTTC.

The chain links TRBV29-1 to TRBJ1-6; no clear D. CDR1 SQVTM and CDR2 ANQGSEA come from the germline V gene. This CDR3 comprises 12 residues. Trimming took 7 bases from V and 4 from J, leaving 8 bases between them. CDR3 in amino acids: CSAAEYNSPLHF. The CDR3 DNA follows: TGCAGCGCAGCAGAATATAATTCACCCCTCCACTTT.

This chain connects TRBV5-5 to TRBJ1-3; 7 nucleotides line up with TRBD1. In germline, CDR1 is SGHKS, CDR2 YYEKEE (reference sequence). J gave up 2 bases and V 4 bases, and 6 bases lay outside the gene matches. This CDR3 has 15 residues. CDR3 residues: CASSPGRGPGNTIYF. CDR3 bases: TGTGCCAGCAGCCCCGGGAGGGGGCCTGGAAACACCATATATTTT.

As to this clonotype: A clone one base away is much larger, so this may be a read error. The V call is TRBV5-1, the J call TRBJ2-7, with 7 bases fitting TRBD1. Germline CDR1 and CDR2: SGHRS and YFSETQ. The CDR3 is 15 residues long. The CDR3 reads CASSLLGTASCEQYF. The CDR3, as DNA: TGCGCCAGCAGCTTGTTGGGGACAGCCTCCTGCGAGCAGTACTTC.

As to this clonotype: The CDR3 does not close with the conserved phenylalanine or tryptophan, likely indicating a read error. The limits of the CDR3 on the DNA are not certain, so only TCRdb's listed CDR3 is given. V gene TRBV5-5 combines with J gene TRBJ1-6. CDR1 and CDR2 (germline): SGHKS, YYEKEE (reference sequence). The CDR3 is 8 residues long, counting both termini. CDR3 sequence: CASSPTER.